The TCR beta chain described here comes from a study of cytomegalovirus exposure and HLA in healthy donors. Primers included in the PCR were 60 Vbeta and 13 Jbeta primers. Produced via immunoSEQ multiplex PCR; TCRdb's table is partial and in-frame only. Of about 210,000 clones listed, approximately 80% are singletons. V lost 5 bases and J lost 7; bases outside the gene matches: 7. Looked up from germline, CDR1 is MNHEY and CDR2 is SVGAGI. There are 14 residues in the CDR3. The receptor was derived from a man aged 25 to 40 in good health and CMV-seronegative. The chain carries TRBV6-5 and TRBJ1-5; 8 nucleotides line up with TRBD1. Material for sequencing was PBMCs. For the CDR3, the DNA is TGTGCCAGCAGTCTTCGGACAGGGCGCCAGCCCCAGCATTTT. Encoded protein: CASSLRTGRQPQHF.